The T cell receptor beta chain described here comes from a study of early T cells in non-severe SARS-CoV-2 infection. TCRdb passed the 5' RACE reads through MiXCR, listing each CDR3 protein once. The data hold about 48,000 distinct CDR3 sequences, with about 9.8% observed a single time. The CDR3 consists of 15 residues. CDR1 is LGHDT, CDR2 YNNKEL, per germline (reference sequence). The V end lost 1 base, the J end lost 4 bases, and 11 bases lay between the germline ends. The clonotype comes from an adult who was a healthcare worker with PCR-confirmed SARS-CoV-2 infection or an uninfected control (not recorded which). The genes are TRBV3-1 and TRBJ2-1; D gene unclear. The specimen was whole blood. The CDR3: CASSQGSEPYNEQFF. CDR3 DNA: TGTGCCAGCAGCCAAGGGTCGGAACCTTACAATGAGCAGTTCTTC.